This TCR beta chain was obtained from a study of OX40 agonist ivuxolimab in advanced cancers. Study summary: In this trial design, patients received ivuxolimab intravenously at 0.01 to 10 mg/kg every 2 weeks. Patients assigned to dose escalation were diagnosed with hepatocellular carcinoma, melanoma, renal cell or head and neck cancer.

Whole-study results and caveats: Low normalized T-cell clonal expansion was also seen in some nonresponders.

Trimming removed 3 bases from V and 4 bases from J, with 14 bases in between. The CDR3 has 15 amino acids. Germline lookup yields CDR1 SGDLS and CDR2 YYNGEE. TCRdb keeps only in-frame clones here, not all; method: immunoSEQ multiplex PCR. The sample shows tens of thousands of clones, around 94% of them seen only once. As to this clone: Its antigen is currently unknown.

This receptor was taken from an adult with an advanced solid tumor such as melanoma, head and neck, liver or kidney cancer. Sample: CD4+ or CD8+ T cells sorted from blood, taken in a trial of the OX40 agonist ivuxolimab. The V gene is TRBV9, the J gene TRBJ2-1; D may be TRBD1 (6 bases). CDR3 DNA: TGTGCCAGCAGCGAAGAGGGACAAGCGTACAATGAGCAGTTCTTC. This sequence encodes CASSEEGQAYNEQFF.